The clone carrying this T cell receptor beta chain was found many times. Its antigen is as yet unknown. The data were taken from a study of T cell repertoires in cytomegalovirus infection. Overall study: Public TCR beta signatures provided an indication of both CMV infection and a matching HLA type.

TCRdb passed the reads through MiXCR, listing each CDR3 protein once. The sample gives roughly 920,000 distinct CDR3 sequences, roughly 30% of which show up once; under 15% is in the top ten. Germline V gene sequence: CDR1 SGHVS, CDR2 FNYEAQ. CDR3 length: 14 residues. V was trimmed by 5 bases and J by 3 bases, leaving 13 bases between them. Study-level results: Dominant in the ex vivo response were TCR beta clonotypes restricted by HLA-C and specific for CMV.

The chain is built from TRBV7-6 and TRBJ2-5; a possible D gene is TRBD2 (5 bases). This specimen consisted of cultured CD8+ T cells from PBMCs, obtained from culture after CMV antigen stimulation. This TCR came from a human donor in good health (CMV status not recorded). Some clones in this sample may be carry-over from other donors' samples. CDR3 amino acids: CASSPQRSEETQYF. The CDR3 nucleotides read TGTGCCAGCAGCCCCCAGCGGAGTGAAGAGACCCAGTACTTC.